This TCR beta chain was recorded in a study of human T cells and chemical hapten exposure. Single cDNA molecules in the library carried unique molecular identifiers attached during preparation. One entry per CDR3 protein, called by TCRdb with MiXCR from the RACE reads. The repertoire consists of 60,000 to 65,000 distinct CDR3 sequences, with 11% occurring once and the leading ten covering roughly 2.3%. This clonotype was observed many times. Its cognate antigen is unknown. The time point is: patch test 3, about 24 weeks after DPC sensitization. Treatment indicated: therapeutic diphenylcyclopropenone sensitization with weekly scalp DPC. Study results and limitations: Patch test score was positively correlated with the counts of PT1 expanded TCRs.

Here the sequenced sample was whole blood, taken in connection with sensitization to the hapten diphenylcyclopropenone (DPC). The sequence derives from a woman aged 25 to 39 with alopecia areata. Some clones in this sample may be carry-over from other donors' samples.

In DNA form, the CDR3 reads TGTGCCAGCAGTTTATCCCCAGGGGGCCCCTACGAGCAGTACTTC. This sequence encodes CASSLSPGGPYEQYF. The chain is built from TRBV28 and TRBJ2-7; 8 bases are a match to TRBD1. The CDR3 is 15 amino acids. V shed 1 base, J shed 2 bases, and the junction held 4 bases outside the gene matches. The germline CDR1 and CDR2 sequences are MDHEN and SYDVKM.